This T cell receptor (beta chain) was profiled in a study of blood T cell repertoires in COVID-19. The germline gives CDR1 KGHSH, CDR2 LQKENI. The length of the CDR3 is 15 residues. V lost 3 bases, J lost 4 bases, and 15 bases lay in between. Original analysis: Amplification of reference gene primers provided the estimated nucleated cell counts. Sequencing used immunoSEQ multiplex PCR; TCRdb keeps in-frame clones, though not all of them. V and J calls and clone size follow that table, whereas D and trimming were derived from the DNA. Found here are 120,000 or so clones, about 80% of them singletons; the top ten hold around 6.6%.

Sequencing was performed on peripheral blood. This clonotype was obtained from a man between 65 and 85 years old with acute or convalescent COVID-19. The chain is built from TRBV18 and TRBJ2-5, with D possibly TRBD2 on 6 matching bases. CDR3: CASSPPGLPRETQYF. The CDR3 DNA follows: TGTGCCAGCTCACCCCCGGGACTCCCCCGAGAGACCCAGTACTTC. The complete variable domain, with remaining parts taken from reference TRBV18 and TRBJ2-5, reads NAGVMQNPRHLVRRRGQEARLRCSPMKGHSHVYWYRQLPEEGLKFMVYLQKENIIDESGMPKERFSAEFPKEGPSILRIQQVVRGDSAAYFCASSPPGLPRETQYFGPGTRLLVL.